These T cell receptor beta chains were read from a single sample in a study of beta chain features in type 1 diabetes. Clones were sequenced by immunoSEQ multiplex PCR, and TCRdb holds only the in-frame ones, with some missing. The data hold hundreds of thousands of clones, with under 20% observed a single time. Source material: naive CD4+ T cells from blood. These receptors were obtained from a young woman in good health. The CDR3 runs from the conserved cysteine through the conserved F or W. A D gene is named only where the DNA matches it firmly. Only some rows state a clone size, as once, few, many or a class for expanded clones.

TRBV28,TRBJ1-4,NA,NA,CASSSHAGKLFF,TGTGCCAGCAGTTCTCATGCTGGAAAACTGTTTTTT
TRBV19,TRBJ2-3,TRBD2,few,CASSRVLAGPNTQYF,TGTGCCAGTAGTAGAGTGCTAGCGGGACCGAATACGCAGTATTTT
TRBV9,TRBJ2-1,NA,NA,CASSGGDRGNEQFF,TGTGCCAGCAGCGGAGGGGACCGGGGGAATGAGCAGTTCTTC
TRBV7-6,TRBJ1-2,TRBD1,once,CASSPAGGGYGYTF,TGTGCCAGCAGCCCGGCAGGGGGTGGCTATGGCTACACCTTC
TRBV5-5,TRBJ1-2,NA,NA,CASSLGARWGYTF,TGTGCCAGCAGCCTCGGGGCGAGGTGGGGCTACACCTTC
TRBV2,TRBJ2-5,NA,few,CASTGRETQYF,TGTGCCAGCACCGGTAGGGAGACCCAGTACTTC
TRBV7-8,TRBJ2-2,TRBD2,few,CASLWAGATGELFF,TGTGCCAGCCTCTGGGCGGGAGCCACCGGGGAGCTGTTTTTT
TRBV18,TRBJ2-5,TRBD1,NA,CASSPLTGQGSRETQYF,TGTGCCAGCTCACCACTCACAGGACAGGGCTCTCGAGAGACCCAGTACTTC
TRBV2,TRBJ2-7,TRBD1,NA,CASSYRGEQYF,TGTGCCAGCAGTTACAGGGGCGAGCAGTACTTC
TRBV11-2,TRBJ2-2,NA,NA,CASSLGGPVNTGELFF,TGTGCCAGCAGCTTAGGGGGGCCAGTTAACACCGGGGAGCTGTTTTTT
TRBV28,TRBJ2-7,NA,NA,CASRATDRIGEQYF,TGTGCCAGCAGAGCCACGGATCGCATTGGCGAGCAGTACTTC
TRBV28,TRBJ2-7,NA,few,CASSSLYEQYF,TGTGCCAGCAGTTCCCTCTACGAGCAGTACTTC
TRBV7-2,TRBJ2-3,NA,NA,CASSLDTDTQYF,TGTGCCAGCAGTCTAGACACAGATACGCAGTATTTT
TRBV7-9,TRBJ2-1,NA,NA,CASSISYNEQFF,TGTGCCAGCAGCATCTCCTACAATGAGCAGTTCTTC
TRBV4-3,TRBJ2-1,NA,NA,CASSQKTGINEQFF,TGCGCCAGCAGCCAAAAAACAGGGATCAATGAGCAGTTCTTC
TRBV28,TRBJ2-1,TRBD2,NA,CASSSPLAGGQPEQFF,TGTGCCAGCAGTTCCCCTCTAGCGGGCGGCCAACCTGAGCAGTTCTTC
TRBV10-3,TRBJ2-2,NA,few,CAISDGRGRGELFF,TGTGCCATCAGTGATGGGAGGGGGCGCGGGGAGCTGTTTTTT
TRBV5-4,TRBJ2-3,TRBD1,NA,CASSLTGEHTQYF,TGTGCCAGCAGCTTGACAGGGGAACATACGCAGTATTTT
TRBV12-5,TRBJ2-5,NA,few,CASGLSSLMGSETQYF,TGTGCTAGTGGTTTGAGTTCACTGATGGGTTCAGAGACCCAGTACTTC
TRBV5-1,TRBJ2-1,TRBD2,few,CASSLENYLAGGPYNEQFF,TGCGCCAGCAGCTTAGAGAATTATTTAGCGGGAGGGCCCTACAATGAGCAGTTCTTC
TRBV15,TRBJ2-5,TRBD1,NA,CATSRRTGVKETQYF,TGTGCCACCAGCAGGAGGACAGGAGTAAAAGAGACCCAGTACTTC
TRBV4-2,TRBJ2-3,NA,few,CASSQATSTDTQYF,TGTGCCAGCAGCCAAGCCACTAGCACAGATACGCAGTATTTT
TRBV10-3,TRBJ1-3,NA,NA,CAISGRPNAGNTIYF,TGTGCCATCAGTGGGAGGCCCAATGCTGGAAACACCATATATTTT
TRBV6-5,TRBJ1-5,NA,NA,CATTWADQPQHF,TGTGCCACCACATGGGCCGATCAGCCCCAGCATTTT
TRBV10-3,TRBJ2-7,NA,few,CAISTAGYEQYF,TGTGCCATCAGTACCGCAGGGTACGAGCAGTACTTC
TRBV15,TRBJ2-1,NA,NA,CATSRAHGNYEQFF,TGTGCCACCAGCAGAGCGCATGGAAACTATGAGCAGTTCTTC
TRBV11-2,TRBJ2-1,NA,NA,CASSLDPPSRYEQFF,TGTGCCAGCAGCTTAGACCCCCCCAGTAGGTATGAGCAGTTCTTC
TRBV25-1,TRBJ1-3,NA,NA,CASSEYYRSSGNTIYF,TGTGCCAGCAGTGAATATTACAGGAGCTCTGGAAACACCATATATTTT
TRBV6-5,TRBJ1-2,TRBD1,NA,CASSYRDRSYGYTF,TGTGCCAGCAGTTACCGGGACAGATCCTATGGCTACACCTTC
TRBV28,TRBJ2-7,TRBD2,NA,CASSYPSGIGSYEQYF,TGTGCCAGCAGTTACCCGAGCGGGATAGGGTCCTACGAGCAGTACTTC
TRBV5-6,TRBJ2-4,NA,many,CASSLAREYPSRNIQYF,TGTGCCAGCAGCTTGGCCAGGGAGTATCCTTCAAGAAACATTCAGTACTTC
TRBV7-2,TRBJ2-7,NA,few,CASGDRNSYEQYF,TGTGCCAGCGGCGACAGGAACTCCTACGAGCAGTACTTC
TRBV5-1,TRBJ2-2,NA,NA,CASSRSGVELFF,TGCGCCAGCAGCAGATCAGGGGTGGAGCTGTTTTTT
TRBV6-1,TRBJ2-7,NA,few,CASSVADRYEQYF,TGTGCCAGCAGTGTAGCGGACAGGTACGAGCAGTACTTC
TRBV2,TRBJ1-5,NA,NA,CASRIGEGGQPQHF,TGTGCCAGCAGAATCGGGGAGGGGGGTCAGCCCCAGCATTTT
TRBV2,TRBJ2-7,NA,few,CASSDLTYAEQYF,TGTGCCAGCAGTGACCTTACCTATGCCGAGCAGTACTTC
TRBV7-8,TRBJ2-1,TRBD2,NA,CASSRLADSYNEQFF,TGTGCCAGCTCGCGGCTAGCGGACTCCTACAATGAGCAGTTCTTC
TRBV5-6,TRBJ2-7,TRBD1,few,CASSLIGDGQAYEQYF,TGTGCCAGCAGCTTGATCGGCGACGGACAGGCCTACGAGCAGTACTTC
TRBV10-3,TRBJ2-3,NA,NA,CAISHGGSTDTQYF,TGTGCCATCAGCCATGGCGGGAGCACAGATACGCAGTATTTT
TRBV6-5,TRBJ1-5,TRBD1,few,CASSYPTGVGNQPQHF,TGTGCCAGCAGTTACCCTACAGGGGTCGGCAATCAGCCCCAGCATTTT
TRBV19,TRBJ2-1,NA,few,CASSIVPGLGNEQFF,TGTGCCAGTAGTATAGTCCCCGGGCTTGGGAATGAGCAGTTCTTC
TRBV6-6,TRBJ2-2,NA,NA,CASRDRRGELFF,TGTGCCAGCAGGGACCGGAGGGGGGAGCTGTTTTTT
TRBV5-1,TRBJ1-1,NA,few,CASSLVANTEAFF,TGCGCCAGCAGCTTGGTGGCTAACACTGAAGCTTTCTTT
TRBV6-5,TRBJ1-5,TRBD1,few,CASSYSRDRGSQRHF,TGTGCCAGCAGTTACTCCAGGGACAGGGGGTCCCAGCGGCATTTT
TRBV5-4,TRBJ2-5,TRBD1,NA,CASSWTGEETQYF,TGTGCCAGCAGCTGGACAGGGGAAGAGACCCAGTACTTC
TRBV2,TRBJ2-5,TRBD2,NA,CASRGAGGSLETQYF,TGTGCCAGCAGAGGGGCCGGGGGGTCCTTGGAGACCCAGTACTTC
TRBV10-3,TRBJ1-5,TRBD1,NA,CATATGFNQPQHF,TGTGCCACCGCGACAGGGTTCAATCAGCCCCAGCATTTT
TRBV5-1,TRBJ2-1,NA,few,CASSLGLAANEQFF,TGCGCCAGCAGCTTGGGGTTAGCAGCAAATGAGCAGTTCTTC
TRBV7-2,TRBJ2-7,NA,few,CASGNAAGSPYEQYF,TGTGCCAGCGGCAATGCGGCAGGGTCTCCCTACGAGCAGTACTTC
TRBV5-1,TRBJ2-3,NA,NA,CASSLVLSAPDTQYF,TGCGCCAGCAGCTTGGTGCTTTCCGCCCCAGATACGCAGTATTTT
TRBV7-9,TRBJ2-4,TRBD1,NA,CASSWGTGVAKNIQYF,TGTGCCAGCAGCTGGGGGACAGGGGTCGCCAAAAACATTCAGTACTTC
TRBV5-4,TRBJ2-5,NA,NA,CASSFMGTQETQYF,TGTGCCAGCAGCTTTATGGGCACCCAAGAGACCCAGTACTTC
TRBV19,TRBJ1-1,TRBD1,few,CASRRDSFSNTEAFF,TGTGCCAGTAGGAGGGACAGCTTTTCGAACACTGAAGCTTTCTTT
TRBV14,TRBJ1-2,NA,many,CASSQARTAIYGYTF,TGTGCCAGCAGCCAAGCCCGTACAGCGATCTATGGCTACACCTTC
TRBV28,TRBJ2-6,NA,few,CASRGLGANVLTF,TGTGCCAGCAGGGGGCTAGGGGCCAACGTCCTGACTTTC
TRBV27,TRBJ2-3,NA,few,CASSLEQGTQYF,TGTGCCAGCAGTTTGGAACAGGGCACGCAGTATTTT
TRBV28,TRBJ1-5,TRBD1,NA,CASRAWDRKNQPQHF,TGTGCCAGCAGGGCATGGGACAGAAAAAATCAGCCCCAGCATTTT
TRBV18,TRBJ2-7,TRBD2,NA,CASSPTLAGALDEQYF,TGTGCCAGCTCCCCAACACTAGCGGGAGCGCTAGACGAGCAGTACTTC
TRBV7-2,TRBJ2-7,NA,few,CASSLMGGYEQYF,TGTGCCAGCAGCTTGATGGGCGGCTACGAGCAGTACTTC
TRBV9,TRBJ2-7,NA,few,CASSGYSIYRAEQYF,TGTGCCAGCAGCGGGTATTCAATTTACAGGGCCGAGCAGTACTTC